Listed below are T cell receptor beta chains from one sample, sequenced in a study of naive and memory T cell subsets. A single record per CDR3 protein comes from TCRdb applying MiXCR to the UMI-ligation and nested PCR reads. The sample has approximately 85,000 distinct CDR3 sequences, around 7% seen once; the top ten hold 1.6%. The sequenced material came from central memory CD4+ T cells from blood. Every receptor here comes from a human donor in good health. The CDR3 runs from the conserved cysteine through the conserved F or W. Fields, in order: clone size, V gene, D gene, J gene, CDR3 DNA, CDR3 protein. A D gene is named only where the DNA matches it firmly. Clone sizes are given selectively: once, few, many, or a class where the clone is expanded.

abundance: many; v_gene: TRBV20-1; d_gene: TRBD2; j_gene: TRBJ2-7; CDR3nt: TGCAGTGCTACCAAGCGGGAGGGCCAGCTCGTGCAGTACTTC; CDR3aa: CSATKREGQLVQYF
abundance: .; v_gene: TRBV6-2/TRBV6-3; d_gene: .; j_gene: TRBJ2-2; CDR3nt: TGTGCCAGCAGATCCGGGACCGTTAACACCGGGGAGCTGTTTTTT; CDR3aa: CASRSGTVNTGELFF
abundance: many; v_gene: TRBV20-1; d_gene: .; j_gene: TRBJ2-1; CDR3nt: TGCAGTGCTAGGGAGGGGGACCACAATGAGCAGTTCTTC; CDR3aa: CSAREGDHNEQFF
abundance: few; v_gene: TRBV20-1; d_gene: .; j_gene: TRBJ2-2; CDR3nt: TGCAGTGCATTAGGGTATTCCACCGGGGAGCTGTTTTTT; CDR3aa: CSALGYSTGELFF
abundance: .; v_gene: TRBV5-6; d_gene: .; j_gene: TRBJ2-6; CDR3nt: TGTGCCAGCACCTCTTTGGGGGGTGGAGCAACTTTTGGGGCCAACGTCCTGACTTTC; CDR3aa: CASTSLGGGATFGANVLTF
abundance: many; v_gene: TRBV29-1; d_gene: .; j_gene: TRBJ1-3; CDR3nt: TGCAGCGTAGGGACGAGCTCCTCTGGAAACACCATATATTTT; CDR3aa: CSVGTSSSGNTIYF
abundance: many; v_gene: TRBV20-1; d_gene: TRBD1; j_gene: TRBJ1-2; CDR3nt: TGCAGTGCTGGGCCGACAGGGAGCTATGGCTACACCTTC; CDR3aa: CSAGPTGSYGYTF
abundance: .; v_gene: TRBV18; d_gene: TRBD1; j_gene: TRBJ1-2; CDR3nt: TGTGCCAGCTCACTCAACAGGGGCCGGGGCTACACCTTC; CDR3aa: CASSLNRGRGYTF
abundance: .; v_gene: TRBV15; d_gene: TRBD2; j_gene: TRBJ2-3; CDR3nt: TGTGCCACCGCCGTAGCGGGTACAGATACGCAGTATTTT; CDR3aa: CATAVAGTDTQYF
abundance: few; v_gene: TRBV2; d_gene: .; j_gene: TRBJ2-3; CDR3nt: TGTGCCAGCAGTCGAGACGGGGGATTCACAGATACGCAGTATTTT; CDR3aa: CASSRDGGFTDTQYF
abundance: few; v_gene: TRBV18; d_gene: .; j_gene: TRBJ2-3; CDR3nt: TGTGCCAGCTCACTGGCGGGCCCTTGGGGTGATACGCAGTATTTT; CDR3aa: CASSLAGPWGDTQYF
abundance: .; v_gene: TRBV12-3/TRBV12-4; d_gene: .; j_gene: TRBJ1-2; CDR3nt: TGTGCCAGCAGTTCCGGACTGCAGTATGGCTACACCTTC; CDR3aa: CASSSGLQYGYTF
abundance: few; v_gene: TRBV3-1; d_gene: .; j_gene: TRBJ2-5; CDR3nt: TGTGCCAGCAGCAGAAAAGGGGGACCGCAAGAGACCCAGTACTTC; CDR3aa: CASSRKGGPQETQYF
abundance: few; v_gene: TRBV10-3; d_gene: TRBD2; j_gene: TRBJ2-5; CDR3nt: TGTGCCATCAGTGAGTGGGGCTCGTCGGGGGGCCAAGAGACCCAGTACTTC; CDR3aa: CAISEWGSSGGQETQYF
abundance: few; v_gene: TRBV7-2; d_gene: .; j_gene: TRBJ1-3; CDR3nt: TGTGCCAGCAGCTTACAACAGCTTGGAAACACCATATATTTT; CDR3aa: CASSLQQLGNTIYF
abundance: .; v_gene: TRBV7-2; d_gene: TRBD2; j_gene: TRBJ2-7; CDR3nt: TGTGCCAGCAGATGGCGGGGGTCCGTCGAGGAGCAGTACTTC; CDR3aa: CASRWRGSVEEQYF
abundance: .; v_gene: TRBV3-1; d_gene: .; j_gene: TRBJ2-7; CDR3nt: TGTGCCAGCAGCCAGCGGCAGGGAGAGCAGTACTTC; CDR3aa: CASSQRQGEQYF
abundance: many; v_gene: TRBV29-1; d_gene: .; j_gene: TRBJ2-5; CDR3nt: TGCAGCGTTACACCTCTCGGGGGAAGAGAGACCCAGTACTTC; CDR3aa: CSVTPLGGRETQYF
abundance: many; v_gene: TRBV29-1; d_gene: TRBD1; j_gene: TRBJ2-3; CDR3nt: TGCAGCGTTGAAAACTATGGGGACAGGGGTAACACAGATACGCAGTATTTT; CDR3aa: CSVENYGDRGNTDTQYF
abundance: few; v_gene: TRBV6-5; d_gene: TRBD1; j_gene: TRBJ2-1; CDR3nt: TGTGCCAGCAGTTACACGGGACAGGGGGGCTACAATGAGCAGTTCTTC; CDR3aa: CASSYTGQGGYNEQFF
abundance: many; v_gene: TRBV18; d_gene: .; j_gene: TRBJ1-3; CDR3nt: TGTGCCAGCTCACCAGGGCTTTTAGGGACCACTGGAAACACCATATATTTT; CDR3aa: CASSPGLLGTTGNTIYF
abundance: many; v_gene: TRBV20-1; d_gene: .; j_gene: TRBJ1-3; CDR3nt: TGCAGTGCTAGTTTAATGGGGGGTCAGCGGAACACCATATATTTT; CDR3aa: CSASLMGGQRNTIYF
abundance: .; v_gene: TRBV7-2; d_gene: .; j_gene: TRBJ2-4; CDR3nt: TGTGCCAGCAGTATGGGCCTTTCCCCCCAAAACATTCAGTACTTC; CDR3aa: CASSMGLSPQNIQYF
abundance: many; v_gene: TRBV6-2/TRBV6-3; d_gene: TRBD2; j_gene: TRBJ2-1; CDR3nt: TGTGCCAGCAGTCATTATAGCGGGGGGCCCTACAATGAGCAGTTCTTC; CDR3aa: CASSHYSGGPYNEQFF
abundance: many; v_gene: TRBV12-3/TRBV12-4; d_gene: TRBD1; j_gene: TRBJ1-2; CDR3nt: TGTGCCAGCAGTTACCGGACAGGGTCGGATACCTTC; CDR3aa: CASSYRTGSDTF
abundance: .; v_gene: TRBV7-2; d_gene: .; j_gene: TRBJ2-2; CDR3nt: TGTGCCAGCAGCTCAGGACTACTCACCGGGGAGCTGTTTTTT; CDR3aa: CASSSGLLTGELFF